Given below is one T cell receptor beta chain in context. The target antigen is unknown. This entry comes from a study of shared clonotypes between healthy human individuals. Whole-study findings and limits: The sharing of 5% to 5.5% of naive CD4 clonotypes was seen across a handful of donors. On the whole, naive subsets had larger estimated richness than memory subsets had.

Per germline, CDR1 SGHRS and CDR2 YFSETQ. The V and J ends lost 4 bases and 0 bases respectively, with 19 bases between them. The CDR3 is 17 amino acids. Several immunoSEQ plates held equal portions of the genomic DNA taken from each subset. TCRdb's table, derived via immunoSEQ multiplex PCR, lists solely in-frame clones and lacks some. The data contain some 2.4 million clones, over 85% of them singletons. The donors were adults (healthy and HIV-negative) with no recent acute infections or vaccinations. The TCR sequence derives from a man aged 18 to 29 in good health. Some clones in this sample may be carry-over from other donors' samples. The rearrangement links TRBV5-1 to TRBJ1-2, with D tentatively TRBD1 (6 bases). What was sequenced was naive CD4+ T cells from PBMCs. The subset was: CD45RA+ positively selected. CDR3 nucleotide sequence: TGCGCCAGCAGCCCTCTAGCAGGGGCCTCTTCTAACTATGGCTACACCTTC. Its translation: CASSPLAGASSNYGYTF.